This T cell receptor (beta chain) was obtained from a study of shared clonotypes between healthy human individuals. Each of the donors was a healthy adult who was HIV-negative and had not had a recent acute infection or vaccination. Study processing details: ImmunoSEQ output held junction-only sequences without quality scores, so filtering differed. This table comes from immunoSEQ multiplex PCR, and its TCRdb copy is limited to in-frame clones, with some not included. V and J calls plus clone size are reproduced from that table; the DNA served to infer D and trimming. This table has under 2,500,000 clones, approximately 96% appearing once. V was clipped by 2 bases and J by 2 bases, with 12 bases between them. Germline loops: CDR1 SGHTA, CDR2 FQGNSA. This CDR3 has 15 residues.

The sequence was collected from a man between 18 and 29 years old in good health. The specimen was naive CD4+ T cells sorted from blood. The subset is: CD45RA+ positively selected. J is TRBJ2-5 and V is TRBV7-2; tentatively, D is TRBD2 (6 bases). The CDR3 coding sequence is TGTGCCAGCAGCTTATCGGCGGGGTATCAAGAGACCCAGTACTTC. This translates into CASSLSAGYQETQYF.